The clone carrying this TCR beta chain turned up a few times. Its target is not known. TCRdb itself ran the 5' RACE reads through MiXCR, one entry per CDR3 protein. The table has about 140,000 distinct CDR3 sequences, 11% to 15% seen once. The data derive from a study of T-cell memory formation after mild COVID-19. General study findings and limits: In pre-infection memory, a portion of responding clones appeared, which suggested that cross-reactive memory joined. A balance of CD4 and CD8 characterized clones contracting day 15 to 85, whereas later expanders leaned CD4+.

Per germline, CDR1 MGHRA and CDR2 YSYEKL. The length of the CDR3 is 15 residues. V lost 1 base, J lost 4 bases, and 13 bases lay in between. V usage is TRBV4-1 and J usage is TRBJ1-1, with D perhaps matching TRBD1 (6 bases). The sample comprised PBMCs or a T cell subset sorted from them (not recorded which). The receptor was isolated from an adult woman who had mild COVID-19 (a few samples of this study predate the infection). Cell type and time point are not known. This chain's CDR3 is CASSQGIRGTTEAFF. CDR3 nucleotides: TGCGCCAGCAGCCAAGGTATAAGGGGGACCACTGAAGCTTTCTTT.